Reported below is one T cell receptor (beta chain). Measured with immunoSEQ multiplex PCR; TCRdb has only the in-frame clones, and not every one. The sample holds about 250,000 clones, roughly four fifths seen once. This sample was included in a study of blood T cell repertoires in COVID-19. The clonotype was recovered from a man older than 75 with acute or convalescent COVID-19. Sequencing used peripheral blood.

Here the CDR3 reads CASIAPTAREAFF. The CDR3 bases are TGTGCCAGTATCGCCCCCACGGCCAGGGAAGCTTTCTTT. V is TRBV19 and J is TRBJ1-1; the D is unclear. Trimming removed 7 bases at V and 8 bases at J, with 17 bases between. The germline gives CDR1 LNHDA, CDR2 SQIVND (reference sequence). The CDR3 runs to 13 residues.